The rows below give T cell receptor beta chains drawn from one sample of a study of blood T cell repertoires in COVID-19. Sequenced by immunoSEQ multiplex PCR; TCRdb stores in-frame clones only, minus some. The sample records around 250,000 clones, 80% to 90% being singletons. The sample was peripheral blood. The receptors derive from a man between 35 and 55 years old with active or convalescent COVID-19. Each CDR3 is given with its conserved first and last residue. The order of the fields is V gene, D gene, J gene, clone size, CDR3 DNA, CDR3 protein. A D gene is named only where the DNA matches it firmly. Not every row has a clone size; where given, it reads once, few, many or a size class.

TRBV15	.	TRBJ1-2	.	TGTGCCACCAGCAGAGATCTGGGACTCAACTATGGCTACACCTTC	CATSRDLGLNYGYTF
TRBV5-1	.	TRBJ1-5	.	TGCGCCAGCAGCTTGGCCGGGAGGGTCAATCAGCCCCAGCATTTT	CASSLAGRVNQPQHF
TRBV6-5	.	TRBJ2-5	.	TGTGCCAGCAGTTCCCCCCAGACAGGCGCGCAAGAGACCCAGTACTTC	CASSSPQTGAQETQYF
TRBV3-1/TRBV3-2	TRBD1	TRBJ2-1	once	TGTGCCAGCAGCCAAGTTTCAATTCGGGACAGGGGCTACAATGAGCAGTTCTTC	CASSQVSIRDRGYNEQFF
TRBV4-1	TRBD1	TRBJ2-5	.	TGCGCCAGCAGCCAAGCCGGACAGGGGGCCGGGGAGACCCAGTACTTC	CASSQAGQGAGETQYF
TRBV7-2	TRBD2	TRBJ2-1	.	TGTGCCAGCAGCTTAGTGGGAGCGGGGGGGCTTAGGGATGAGCAGTTCTTC	CASSLVGAGGLRDEQFF
TRBV11-2	TRBD1	TRBJ1-6	.	TGTGCCAGCAGCTTAAGGGGGACAGGGGATCGGCCCCTCCACTTT	CASSLRGTGDRPLHF
TRBV2	.	TRBJ1-1	.	TGTGCCAGCAGGCCAGGGAACACTGAAGCTTTCTTT	CASRPGNTEAFF
TRBV7-2	TRBD2	TRBJ2-1	.	TGTGCCAGCAGCCCGTGGACTAGCGGGGGGGCGATCTTTGGCAATGAGCAGTTCTTC	CASSPWTSGGAIFGNEQFF
TRBV19	TRBD1	TRBJ1-3	.	TGTGCCAGCTCGGACAGGGCTGCTGGAAACACCATATATTTT	CASSDRAAGNTIYF
TRBV2	TRBD2	TRBJ2-5	.	TGTGCCAGCAGTGACGGGACTAGCGGAGTCCAAGAGACCCAGTACTTC	CASSDGTSGVQETQYF
TRBV19	TRBD2	TRBJ2-7	.	TGTGCCAGTAGTAACCCTCTAGCGGCCTCCTACGAGCAGTACTTC	CASSNPLAASYEQYF
TRBV11-3	TRBD1	TRBJ2-3	.	TGTGCCAGCAGCCCCCGGGACAGGGGAACAGATACGCAGTATTTT	CASSPRDRGTDTQYF
TRBV13	TRBD1	TRBJ2-7	.	TGTGCCAGCAGCGGGACAGGGACCTACGAGCAGTACTTC	CASSGTGTYEQYF
TRBV11-1	TRBD2	TRBJ2-1	.	TGTGCCAGCAGCCCAGCTAGCGGGAGGAGCCATGAGCAGTTCTTC	CASSPASGRSHEQFF
TRBV14	.	TRBJ2-2	.	TGTGCCAGCAGCCAAGTGGGAGTCGGGGAGCTGTTTTTT	CASSQVGVGELFF
TRBV7-9	.	TRBJ1-2	.	TGTGCCAGCAGCTTAATGGGCGTCTTAAATGGCTACACCTTC	CASSLMGVLNGYTF
TRBV7-6	.	TRBJ1-3	.	TGTGCCAGCAGCCAGATGACAGCAAGAAGAAGCTCTGGAAACACCATATATTTT	CASSQMTARRSSGNTIYF
TRBV7-9	TRBD1	TRBJ1-2	few	TGTGCCACGGCACAGGGGCCGCCTAACTATGGCTACACCTTC	CATAQGPPNYGYTF
TRBV25-1	.	TRBJ1-4	.	TGTGCCAGCAGTGATAGGGTCGGGGTAGCGGAAAAACTGTTTTTT	CASSDRVGVAEKLFF
TRBV6-5	.	TRBJ2-7	.	TGTGCCAGCAGTTACTCGGGAGACGAGCAGTACTTC	CASSYSGDEQYF
TRBV24-1	TRBD1	TRBJ2-1	.	TGTGCCACCAGTGGTCGGACAGGGATGAACAATGAGCAGTTCTTC	CATSGRTGMNNEQFF
TRBV24-1	.	TRBJ2-3	once	TGTGCCACCAGTCAGGGGCTCAGCACAGATACGCAGTATTTT	CATSQGLSTDTQYF
TRBV25-1	TRBD1	TRBJ2-3	.	TGTGCCAGCAGTGGACAGGGAAGGGCAGATACGCAGTATTTT	CASSGQGRADTQYF
TRBV30	.	TRBJ2-5	.	TGTGCCTGGAGGAAGACCGGCCCAGGGGAGACCCAGTACTTC	CAWRKTGPGETQYF
TRBV10-3	.	TRBJ1-5	.	TGTGCCGTCGGGTCGGGCAATCAGCCCCAGCATTTT	CAVGSGNQPQHF
TRBV19	.	TRBJ2-3	few	TGTGCCTCCAAAGGGGGTTGGGGAGATACGCAGTATTTT	CASKGGWGDTQYF
TRBV30	.	TRBJ2-7	.	TGTGCCTGGAGTGGGCAGACCTACGAGCAGTACTTC	CAWSGQTYEQYF
TRBV2	TRBD2	TRBJ2-2	.	TGTGCCAGCAGTTTTTCGGCGACTAGCGGCGTCTACGGGGAGCTGTTTTTT	CASSFSATSGVYGELFF
TRBV18	.	TRBJ1-2	.	TGTGCCAGCTCACCGACATCTAACTATGGCTACACCTTC	CASSPTSNYGYTF
TRBV15	.	TRBJ1-2	.	TGTGCCACCAGCAGAGCTCAGGGTGGGTCCTATGGCTACACCTTC	CATSRAQGGSYGYTF
TRBV6-4	TRBD1	TRBJ2-2	once	TGTGCCAGCAGAGGACAGGGGGCGTCCGGGGAGCTGTTTTTT	CASRGQGASGELFF
TRBV24-1	TRBD1	TRBJ2-3	few	TGTGCCACCAGTGATTTGGGGCACAGGGGGCGTGAAGATACGCAGTATTTT	CATSDLGHRGREDTQYF
TRBV3-1/TRBV3-2	TRBD1	TRBJ1-1	.	TGTGCCAGCAGCCCGACCTCGGGACAGGGAGAAGCTTTCTTT	CASSPTSGQGEAFF
TRBV20-1	.	TRBJ1-4	.	TGCAGTGTTTCGTCCCCGGAAAAACTGTTTTTT	CSVSSPEKLFF
TRBV4-1	.	TRBJ1-2	.	TGCGCCAGCAGCCAAGGGGGCTGGGGGGAACCCCAGTCGGGCTACACCTTC	CASSQGGWGEPQSGYTF
TRBV30	TRBD2	TRBJ2-1	.	TGTGCCTGGAGACAGACTAGCATCGGTGAGCAGTTCTTC	CAWRQTSIGEQFF
TRBV9	.	TRBJ2-7	.	TGTGCCAGCAGCGTAGAACCAATAGAGGGAGAGCAGTACTTC	CASSVEPIEGEQYF
TRBV27	TRBD1	TRBJ1-6	.	TGTGCCAGCAACTCTCGGACAGGGGGTTCACCCCTCCACTTT	CASNSRTGGSPLHF
TRBV19	.	TRBJ2-3	.	TGTGCCAGTAGCCCCGCCCTAGCGTTCACAGATACGCAGTATTTT	CASSPALAFTDTQYF
TRBV7-3	.	TRBJ2-3	few	TGTGCCAGCAGCTTAGGGAGCGGCGTCAGCACAGATACGCAGTATTTT	CASSLGSGVSTDTQYF
TRBV7-2	.	TRBJ1-4	.	TGTGCCAGCAGCTTAGACAGGGCGAATGAAAAACTGTTTTTT	CASSLDRANEKLFF
TRBV4-1	.	TRBJ2-3	.	TGCGCCAGCAGCCAAGACGTGGCTCGGGATTCGGGATGGGGCACAGATACGCAGTATTTT	CASSQDVARDSGWGTDTQYF
TRBV6-5	.	TRBJ2-7	.	TGTGCCAGCAGCACCGGGAACCCTTACGAGCAGTACTTC	CASSTGNPYEQYF
TRBV5-6	.	TRBJ2-7	.	TGTGCCAGCAGCTTGTGGCAGGGCGGCTACGAGCAGTACTTC	CASSLWQGGYEQYF
TRBV28	TRBD1	TRBJ1-1	few	TGTGCCAGCAGTTCCCGGGACAGCCCTGAAGCTTTCTTT	CASSSRDSPEAFF
TRBV30	.	TRBJ1-2	.	TGTGCCGCCCCACACAGCTTTAACTATGGCTACACCTTC	CAAPHSFNYGYTF
TRBV25-1	.	TRBJ1-2	.	TGTGCCAGCAGTGGGAATGACAGGCGAACTAACTATGGCTACACCTTC	CASSGNDRRTNYGYTF
TRBV5-4	TRBD2	TRBJ2-7	.	TGTGCCAGCAGCTTGGGCGGCGGGAGTGTCACCTACGAGCAGTACTTC	CASSLGGGSVTYEQYF